The 17 T cell receptor beta chains presented below share a single source sample, sequenced in a study of T cells in Graves' hyperthyroidism and ophthalmopathy. Amplified TCR beta CDR3 regions derived from RNA transcripts. With the HTBI primer set, the TCR CDR3 went through a first round of RT-PCR. One entry per CDR3 protein results from TCRdb running MiXCR on the multiplex PCR reads. The table records about 360,000 distinct CDR3 sequences, roughly 13% of them present only once. Sequenced material: blood. The origin of the receptors is a woman aged 18 to 35 with Graves' hyperthyroidism.

This clonotype was observed a handful of times. The rearrangement joins TRBV3-1 to TRBJ2-7, with a tentative D call TRBD2 (5 bases). The CDR3 consists of 12 residues. From germline, CDR1 is LGHDT and CDR2 YNNKEL (reference sequence). V gave up 0 bases and J gave up 7 bases, with 7 bases separating them. The CDR3 nucleotides are TGTGCCAGCAGCCAAGAAACGGGGGAGCAGTACTTC. This codes for CASSQETGEQYF.

This clonotype has at least ten counts. The chain carries TRBV24-1 and TRBJ1-1; D is perhaps TRBD1 (6 bases). The V gene lost 4 bases and the J gene lost 8 bases, with 16 bases spanning the gap. Germline V lookup: CDR1 KGHDR, CDR2 SFDVKD. This CDR3 comprises 14 residues. The CDR3 DNA is TGTGCCACCAGTGACGGTGACAGGTCGAGGGAAGCTTTCTTT. This encodes CATSDGDRSREAFF.

This clonotype was detected ten times or more. This sequence joins TRBV15 and TRBJ2-1; 8 bases map to TRBD2. V dropped 0 bases and J dropped 0; count of bases not matched to a gene: 7. The CDR3 length is 18 residues. CDR1 is LNHNV, CDR2 YYDKDF, per germline (reference sequence). Here the CDR3 reads CATSRDLSGSASYNEQFF. For the CDR3, the DNA is TGTGCCACCAGCAGAGATCTGAGCGGGAGCGCCTCCTACAATGAGCAGTTCTTC.

This clonotype has at least ten counts. V gene TRBV11-2 combines with J gene TRBJ2-7; 9 positions agree with TRBD1. Germline V lookup: CDR1 SGHAT, CDR2 FQNNGV. The CDR3 has 14 amino acids. V lost 5 bases and J lost 5; bases outside the gene matches: 7. The CDR3: CASSTDRGKDEQYF. The CDR3 DNA reads as TGTGCCAGCAGCACGGACAGGGGAAAGGACGAGCAGTACTTC.

This clonotype was seen repeatedly, ten times or more. The J gene is TRBJ2-7, the V gene TRBV12-3 or TRBV12-4; a weak D match, TRBD1 (6 bases). Trimming removed 3 bases from V and 5 bases from J, with 14 bases in between. The CDR3 extends over 14 amino acids. The CDR3 loop is CASSLRGGRNEQYF. Here the CDR3 DNA reads TGTGCCAGCAGTTTGAGAGGGGGTCGGAACGAGCAGTACTTC.

This clonotype was found a few times. The V and J genes are TRBV6-1 and TRBJ2-1, with D possibly matching TRBD2 (6 bases). This CDR3 has 20 amino acids. CDR1 and CDR2 (germline): MNHNS, SASEGT. V shed 0 bases and J shed 0 bases, with 21 bases lying between them. CDR3 loop: CASSEASRRALESSYNEQFF. As DNA, the CDR3 is TGTGCCAGCAGTGAAGCTAGCCGGAGGGCCCTCGAAAGCTCCTACAATGAGCAGTTCTTC.

This clonotype was picked up many times. V and J are TRBV28 and TRBJ1-2; 8 bases align to TRBD1. Looked up from germline, CDR1 is MDHEN and CDR2 is SYDVKM. The CDR3 covers 16 residues. With V trimmed by 3 bases and J by 1 base, 7 bases remained unmatched. CDR3: CASSLGRGRFNYGYTF. The CDR3 DNA follows: TGTGCCAGCAGTTTGGGCAGGGGGCGATTTAACTATGGCTACACCTTC.

This chain links TRBV19 with TRBJ2-1; D gene unclear. The V gene's germline CDR1 is LNHDA and CDR2 SQIVND (reference sequence). V lost 2 bases, J lost 5 bases, and 10 bases lay in between. The CDR3 contains 14 residues. CDR3 sequence (DNA): TGTGCCAGTAGTATAATACCACCCCACAATGAGCAGTTCTTC. Translation: CASSIIPPHNEQFF.

Ten or more counts support this clonotype. J is TRBJ1-2 and V is TRBV6-1; TRBD1 might be the D (5 bases). This CDR3 region has 16 residues. In germline, CDR1 is MNHNS, CDR2 SASEGT. V was clipped by 1 base and J by 4 bases, with 16 bases between them. CDR3 nucleotide sequence: TGTGCCAGCAGTGAAGTAGGGGTGGGGGGAAGCTATGGCTACACCTTC. Encoded protein: CASSEVGVGGSYGYTF.

The chain links TRBV9 to TRBJ1-4, with D unresolved. Germline V gene data show CDR1 as SGDLS and CDR2 as YYNGEE. CDR3 length: 14 residues. V lost 0 bases and J lost 8, with 11 bases in between. CDR3: CASSVDLAGEKLFF. The CDR3 region has the DNA TGTGCCAGCAGCGTAGACTTGGCTGGGGAAAAACTGTTTTTT.

This clonotype was seen many times. The chain couples TRBV20-1 to TRBJ2-3, with 8 positions matching TRBD1. There are 13 residues in the CDR3. V gave up 4 bases and J gave up 2 bases; unmatched junction bases: 2. Germline assignment: CDR1 DFQATT and CDR2 SNEGSKA (reference sequence). The CDR3 DNA is TGCAGTGCTACAGGGGGCGACACAGATACGCAGTATTTT. It specifies CSATGGDTDTQYF.

This clonotype was seen a few times. V is TRBV10-3 and J is TRBJ2-3; 9 nucleotides align to TRBD2. The CDR3 spans 16 residues. V shed 4 bases, J shed 6 bases, and the junction held 11 bases outside the gene matches. Per germline, CDR1 ENHRY and CDR2 SYGVKD. Here the CDR3 DNA reads TGTGCCATCAGTGCGCCTAGCGGGGTGGGGGCGGATACGCAGTATTTT. It translates to CAISAPSGVGADTQYF.

This clonotype showed up many times. The CDR3 loop is CASSLKAGRYGYTF. The CDR3 coding sequence is TGTGCCAGCAGTTTGAAGGCAGGTCGATATGGCTACACCTTC. The chain recombines TRBV27 with TRBJ1-2; D remains unclear. This CDR3 region has 14 residues. Germline loops: CDR1 MNHEY, CDR2 SMNVEV (reference sequence). V was clipped by 3 bases and J by 5 bases, with 13 bases between them.

Note on this clonotype: This may be a read error: a much more frequent sequence differs by one nucleotide. The chain links TRBV3-1 to TRBJ2-1; a weak D match, TRBD2 (6 bases). The germline CDR1 and CDR2 sequences are LGHDT and YNNKEL (reference sequence). The CDR3 loop spans 14 amino acids. As DNA, the CDR3 is TGTACCAGCAGCCTCCGCGGGGAACACAATGAGCAGTTCTTC. Translating gives CTSSLRGEHNEQFF.

The chain is built from TRBV27 and TRBJ1-1; D unresolved. The ends were cut back, 2 bases at V and 5 bases at J, with 12 bases in the middle. In germline, CDR1 is MNHEY, CDR2 SMNVEV (reference sequence). The CDR3 has 14 amino acids. CDR3 amino acids: CASSLREVRTEAFF. The CDR3 DNA is TGTGCCAGCAGTTTAAGGGAAGTGCGGACTGAAGCTTTCTTT.

This clonotype has ten or more counts. The genes are TRBV6-2 or TRBV6-3 and TRBJ1-4, with 8 bases aligning to TRBD1. V shed 3 bases, J shed 0 bases, and the junction held 12 bases outside the gene matches. CDR3 length equals 19 residues. CDR1 and CDR2 from the germline V gene are MNHEY and SVGEGT. The CDR3 loop reads CASSYPDRVGTATNEKLFF. The CDR3 DNA sequence: TGTGCCAGCAGTTATCCGGACAGGGTGGGGACTGCAACTAATGAAAAACTGTTTTTT.

In its sample, this clonotype was seen a few times. The chain carries TRBV4-1 and TRBJ2-5; 8 positions match TRBD2. V was clipped by 1 base and J by 5 bases; unmatched bases: 9. The CDR3 runs to 16 residues. The germline V gene encodes CDR1 MGHRA and CDR2 YSYEKL. CDR3 amino acids: CASSQVLAGSGETQYF. The CDR3 DNA sequence: TGCGCCAGCAGCCAAGTCTTAGCGGGAAGTGGTGAGACCCAGTACTTC.